Described below is a single T cell receptor beta chain sequence and its context. The sample is drawn from a study of shared T cell receptors in the human thymus. Sequencing was performed with immunoSEQ multiplex PCR; in TCRdb, only in-frame clones are kept and a portion is missing. This sample has approximately 660,000 clones, with 85% to 90% found just once. This sample was also put to use in a study of human thymus T cells. That paper states: The donor group consisted of healthy Finnish infants who were having corrective surgery for congenital heart defects. The thymus was resected at corrective cardiac surgery. Gene usage for V and J segments appeared biased in thymic and blood repertoires. Thymic repertoires from unrelated individuals overlapped highly, related research reported.

Sequenced material: thymocytes. The TCR comes from a boy under three years old with a congenital heart defect.

The CDR3 nucleotides are TGCGCCAGCAGCCAAGATCGAGACAGCCCGGCAGATACGCAGTATTTT. The encoded protein is CASSQDRDSPADTQYF. V usage is TRBV4-3 and J usage is TRBJ2-3; tentative D call: TRBD1 (5 bases). V dropped 0 bases and J dropped 4 bases, with 14 bases sitting between them. Germline CDR1 is LGHNA and CDR2 is YSLEER. This CDR3 comprises 16 residues.